Sequencing of this T cell receptor (beta chain) was carried out in a study of blood T cell repertoires in COVID-19. Overall study: Samples of COVID-19 (acute and convalescent) were obtained from the United States, Italy and Spain. In each case, the material was cDNA or gDNA derived from T cells, B-cell-depleted T cells, or PBMCs.

V was clipped by 6 bases and J by 8 bases; unmatched bases: 8. CDR3 size: 14 residues. The germline CDR1 and CDR2 sequences are MNHEY and SVGAGI. Per the original data handling: Amplification of reference gene primers was used by the study to estimate nucleated cell counts. Profiling relied on immunoSEQ multiplex PCR, and the TCRdb table lists in-frame clones only, not all of them. The D gene and trimming were derived from the DNA, and the V and J assignments and clone size from that table. The top ten hold roughly 4.6% of the sample, which has some 100,000 clones, about 86% seen once. The receptor comes from a human donor in a cohort sampled during active COVID-19. Sequencing used peripheral blood. V usage is TRBV6-5 and J usage is TRBJ1-4, with TRBD1 matching 8 bases. DNA for the CDR3: TGTGCCAGCAGCTCACAGGGGGTGAGGGAAAAACTGTTTTTT. Its protein is CASSSQGVREKLFF.